This TCR beta chain emerged from a study of blood T cell repertoires in COVID-19. Study-wide background: Spain, Italy and the United States supplied samples that represented acute and convalescent COVID-19. Sample material is recorded as cDNA or gDNA derived from T cells, B-cell-depleted T cells, or PBMCs.

Original handling: Amplification from reference gene primers served as the basis for estimated nucleated cell counts. The protocol was immunoSEQ multiplex PCR, while the TCRdb copy is restricted to in-frame clones and leaves out a portion. The DNA was the basis for D and trimming; V, J and clone size are from that table. The sample shows 95,000 to 100,000 clones, roughly 85% of them seen only once. CDR1 and CDR2 (germline): LGHDT, YNNKEL (reference sequence). This CDR3 comprises 12 residues. V shed 3 bases and J shed 5 bases, with 7 bases lying between them. Sequencing was carried out using peripheral blood. The chain joins TRBV3-1 (or the pseudogene TRBV3-2) to TRBJ1-2; D may be TRBD1 (6 bases). The TCR comes from a woman in her sixties or seventies with active or convalescent COVID-19. CDR3 in DNA: TGTGCCAGCAGCCAGAGGGGGTATGGCTACACCTTC. This gives the protein CASSQRGYGYTF.